Given below is one TCR beta chain in context. J lost 1 base, V lost 4 bases, and 9 bases had no gene match. This CDR3 region has 18 residues. Germline V gene sequence: CDR1 SGHRS, CDR2 YFSETQ. Libraries were prepared by immunoSEQ multiplex PCR; TCRdb keeps only in-frame clonotypes and omits some of them. The data hold about 400,000 clones, with about 89% observed a single time. The data originate from a study of blood T cell repertoires in COVID-19. Sample: peripheral blood. The source of this sequence is a middle-aged man with acute or convalescent COVID-19. This chain connects TRBV5-1 to TRBJ2-1; 12 nucleotides agree with TRBD2. The CDR3 reads CASSPGLAGRRSYNEQFF. CDR3 bases: TGCGCCAGCAGCCCAGGACTAGCGGGACGACGGTCCTACAATGAGCAGTTCTTC.